This TCR beta chain is drawn from a study of shared clonotypes between healthy human individuals. Study-level background: Serving as donors were two women and three men, whose ages spanned 18 to 49.

Measured with immunoSEQ multiplex PCR; TCRdb has only the in-frame clones, and not every one. The sample holds 1.6 million or so clones, 95% to 97% seen once. This CDR3 contains 12 residues. The germline V and J ends were trimmed by 4 bases and 2 bases, with 6 bases remaining between them. CDR1 and CDR2 (germline): SQVTM, ANQGSEA. The chain carries TRBV29-1 and TRBJ2-1; possible D gene TRBD2, 6 bases. The sequence was obtained from a man aged 25 to 40 in good health. The sequenced sample was naive CD4+ T cells sorted from blood. Subset: CD45RA+ positively selected. The DNA of the CDR3 is TGCAGCGTTGCTAGCGCCTACAATGAGCAGTTCTTC. Amino acids: CSVASAYNEQFF.